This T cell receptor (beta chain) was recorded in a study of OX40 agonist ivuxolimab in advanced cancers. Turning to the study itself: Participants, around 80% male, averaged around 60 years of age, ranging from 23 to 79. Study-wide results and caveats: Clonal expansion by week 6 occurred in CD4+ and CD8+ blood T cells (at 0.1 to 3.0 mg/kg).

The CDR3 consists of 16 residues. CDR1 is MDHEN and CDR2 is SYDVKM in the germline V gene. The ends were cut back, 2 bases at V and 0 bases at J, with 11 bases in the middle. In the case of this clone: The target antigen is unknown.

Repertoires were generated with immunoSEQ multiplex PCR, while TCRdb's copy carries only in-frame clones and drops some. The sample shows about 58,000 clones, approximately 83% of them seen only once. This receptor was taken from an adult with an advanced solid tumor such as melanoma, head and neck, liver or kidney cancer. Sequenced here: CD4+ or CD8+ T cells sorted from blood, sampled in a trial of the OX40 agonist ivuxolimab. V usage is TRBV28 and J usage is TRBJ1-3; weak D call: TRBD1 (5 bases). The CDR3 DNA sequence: TGTGCCAGCAGTTTAGATCAGGGTCACTCTGGAAACACCATATATTTT. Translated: CASSLDQGHSGNTIYF.